This T cell receptor beta chain was retrieved from a study of cytomegalovirus exposure and HLA in healthy donors. Regarding the study as a whole: Despite most TCR sequences being rare, some public TCRs occurred in many donors. According to a subsequent analysis, TCR clusters identified in the first cohort showed a tendency to co-occur across the roughly 120 validation repertoires. Cytomegalovirus association was listed for about 150 TCR beta chains.

Notes on this clone: Antigen: not known.

There are 17 residues in the CDR3. The germline CDR1 and CDR2 sequences are SGHNT and YYREEE (reference sequence). V was pared by 3 bases and J by 1 base, with 16 bases between. Profiling relied on immunoSEQ multiplex PCR, and the TCRdb table lists in-frame clones only, not all of them. The profile covers over 85,000 clones, with about 94% appearing a single time and 1% to 1.4% taken by the ten largest. The clonotype was recovered from a woman in her thirties in good health and CMV-seropositive. The rearrangement uses TRBV5-4 and TRBJ2-2; possible D gene TRBD2, 6 bases. The specimen sequenced was PBMCs. CDR3 sequence: CASSSNYAGRNTGELFF. CDR3 coding DNA: TGTGCCAGCAGCTCAAATTATGCGGGGAGGAACACCGGGGAGCTGTTTTTT. Together with reference TRBV5-4 and TRBJ2-2, the CDR3 gives the full variable domain: ETGVTQSPTHLIKTRGQQVTLRCSSQSGHNTVSWYQQALGQGPQFIFQYYREEENGRGNFPPRFSGLQFPNYSSELNVNALELDDSALYLCASSSNYAGRNTGELFFGEGSRLTVL.